A selection of T cell receptor beta chains follows, all from one sample in a study of blood T cell repertoires in COVID-19. Assay: immunoSEQ multiplex PCR; the TCRdb copy retains only in-frame clones and omits some. Of 250,000 to 300,000 clones listed, 65% to 90% are singletons. The source material was peripheral blood. The origin of the receptors is a man aged 50-60 years with active or convalescent COVID-19. Each CDR3 is given with its conserved first and last residue. The order of the fields is clone size, D gene, V gene, CDR3 length, J gene, CDR3 protein, CDR3 DNA. A D gene is named only where the DNA matches it firmly. Clone size, where shown, is once, few, many, or a class for clones that have expanded.

size: few
D: -
V: TRBV9
length: 15
J: TRBJ1-3
CDR3: CASSGEGGRRNTIYF
DNA: TGTGCCAGCAGCGGAGAGGGGGGGCGGAGGAACACCATATATTTT

size: -
D: TRBD1
V: TRBV5-1
length: 14
J: TRBJ1-1
CDR3: CASSSQGENTEAFF
DNA: TGCGCCAGCAGCTCACAGGGGGAGAACACTGAAGCTTTCTTT

size: once
D: TRBD1
V: TRBV28
length: 17
J: TRBJ1-6
CDR3: CASSPRQGWSYNSPLHF
DNA: TGTGCCAGCAGCCCGAGACAGGGGTGGTCCTATAATTCACCCCTCCACTTT

size: -
D: TRBD1
V: TRBV6-5
length: 14
J: TRBJ2-7
CDR3: CASSLRTGAYEQYF
DNA: TGTGCCAGCAGCCTTCGGACAGGAGCCTACGAGCAGTACTTC

size: -
D: -
V: TRBV5-1
length: 15
J: TRBJ2-5
CDR3: CASSARDLQQETQYF
DNA: TGCGCCAGCAGCGCCCGGGACTTACAACAAGAGACCCAGTACTTC

size: -
D: -
V: TRBV7-2
length: 12
J: TRBJ2-7
CDR3: CASSPSAYEQYF
DNA: TGTGCCAGCAGCCCCTCCGCCTACGAGCAGTACTTC

size: -
D: -
V: TRBV18
length: 16
J: TRBJ2-5
CDR3: CASSPFSGTPEGTQYF
DNA: TGTGCCAGCTCACCCTTCAGTGGAACACCCGAGGGGACCCAGTACTTC

size: -
D: -
V: TRBV7-2
length: 15
J: TRBJ1-4
CDR3: CASSQGLGRSEKLFF
DNA: TGTGCCAGCAGCCAGGGTCTTGGGAGGAGTGAAAAACTGTTTTTT

size: -
D: TRBD2
V: TRBV6-2/TRBV6-3
length: 15
J: TRBJ2-3
CDR3: CASSYSKREADTQYF
DNA: TGTGCCAGCAGTTACTCGAAGCGGGAGGCAGATACGCAGTATTTT

size: -
D: TRBD1
V: TRBV4-2
length: 15
J: TRBJ1-2
CDR3: CASSQDIGGHYGYTF
DNA: TGTGCCAGCAGCCAAGACATAGGGGGCCACTATGGCTACACCTTC

size: -
D: -
V: TRBV9
length: 14
J: TRBJ2-1
CDR3: CASSVDRAYNEQFF
DNA: TGTGCCAGCAGCGTAGACAGAGCCTACAATGAGCAGTTCTTC

size: few
D: TRBD1
V: TRBV27
length: 14
J: TRBJ1-6
CDR3: CASTPGTGGRPLHF
DNA: TGTGCCAGCACGCCCGGGACAGGGGGCAGACCCCTCCACTTT

size: -
D: TRBD2
V: TRBV6-5
length: 15
J: TRBJ2-3
CDR3: CASSSWTSGTDTQYF
DNA: TGTGCCAGCAGTTCATGGACTAGCGGCACAGATACGCAGTATTTT

size: -
D: -
V: TRBV27
length: 15
J: TRBJ1-2
CDR3: CASSLGPQPLDGYTF
DNA: TGTGCCAGCAGTTTAGGGCCCCAACCCCTGGATGGCTACACCTTC

size: -
D: TRBD2
V: TRBV5-1
length: 15
J: TRBJ2-2
CDR3: CASRHRDYNTGELFF
DNA: TGCGCCAGCAGACACCGGGACTATAACACCGGGGAGCTGTTTTTT

size: once
D: -
V: TRBV7-2
length: 13
J: TRBJ1-5
CDR3: CASSLLEDQPQHF
DNA: TGTGCCAGCAGCTTATTGGAGGACCAGCCCCAGCATTTT

size: -
D: TRBD1
V: TRBV3-1/TRBV3-2
length: 18
J: TRBJ2-7
CDR3: CASSQGDMDRTTDYEQYF
DNA: TGTGCCAGCAGCCAGGGGGACATGGACAGGACCACGGACTACGAGCAGTACTTC

size: -
D: -
V: TRBV2
length: 12
J: TRBJ1-1
CDR3: CASRQLNTEAFF
DNA: TGTGCCAGCAGACAGCTGAACACTGAAGCTTTCTTT

size: -
D: TRBD2
V: TRBV15
length: 13
J: TRBJ2-7
CDR3: CATSLPGGYEQYF
DNA: TGTGCCACCAGCCTCCCGGGGGGTTACGAGCAGTACTTC

size: -
D: -
V: TRBV9
length: 14
J: TRBJ1-1
CDR3: CASSVGRVDTEAFF
DNA: TGTGCCAGCAGCGTAGGGAGGGTTGACACTGAAGCTTTCTTT

size: once
D: TRBD2
V: TRBV19
length: 15
J: TRBJ2-7
CDR3: CASKSVSSGTYEQYF
DNA: TGTGCCAGTAAATCTGTCTCTAGCGGGACCTACGAGCAGTACTTC

size: few
D: TRBD1
V: TRBV4-3
length: 14
J: TRBJ2-7
CDR3: CASSQGQGTYEQYF
DNA: TGCGCCAGCAGCCAAGGACAGGGGACCTACGAGCAGTACTTC

size: -
D: -
V: TRBV4-1
length: 12
J: TRBJ1-1
CDR3: CASRKSNTEAFF
DNA: TGCGCCAGCCGTAAATCGAACACTGAAGCTTTCTTT

size: -
D: -
V: TRBV10-3
length: 17
J: TRBJ2-3
CDR3: CAISSWGAGAGTDTQYF
DNA: TGTGCCATCAGTTCCTGGGGGGCGGGAGCTGGCACAGATACGCAGTATTTT

size: -
D: TRBD1
V: TRBV6-1
length: 19
J: TRBJ1-5
CDR3: CASSDGYRGGLNPNQPQHF
DNA: TGTGCCAGCAGTGATGGCTATAGAGGGGGCCTAAACCCCAATCAGCCCCAGCATTTT

size: -
D: TRBD1
V: TRBV27
length: 14
J: TRBJ2-7
CDR3: CASSPWDSSYEQYF
DNA: TGTGCCAGCAGTCCCTGGGACAGCTCCTACGAGCAGTACTTC

size: -
D: -
V: TRBV4-2
length: 16
J: TRBJ2-1
CDR3: CASSQEGSGVGNEQFF
DNA: TGTGCCAGCAGCCAAGAGGGATCGGGAGTGGGGAATGAGCAGTTCTTC

size: -
D: TRBD1
V: TRBV30
length: 13
J: TRBJ1-2
CDR3: CAWRETGGDGYTF
DNA: TGTGCCTGGAGAGAGACAGGGGGCGACGGCTACACCTTC

size: -
D: TRBD2
V: TRBV6-5
length: 15
J: TRBJ2-2
CDR3: CASSSSGVNTGELFF
DNA: TGTGCCAGCTCCTCTAGCGGGGTCAACACCGGGGAGCTGTTTTTT

size: -
D: TRBD2
V: TRBV27
length: 15
J: TRBJ2-1
CDR3: CASSLFRGSYNEQFF
DNA: TGTGCCAGCAGTTTATTTCGCGGGAGCTACAATGAGCAGTTCTTC

size: few
D: TRBD2
V: TRBV5-4
length: 15
J: TRBJ2-7
CDR3: CASSSLTSGAYEQYF
DNA: TGTGCCAGCAGCTCGCTTACTAGCGGAGCCTACGAGCAGTACTTC

size: -
D: -
V: TRBV28
length: 18
J: TRBJ1-5
CDR3: CASSLWQALYNSNQPQHF
DNA: TGTGCCAGCAGTTTATGGCAGGCTCTGTACAATTCCAATCAGCCCCAGCATTTT

size: few
D: -
V: TRBV7-8
length: 15
J: TRBJ1-2
CDR3: CASSSTVTGFYGYTF
DNA: TGTGCCAGCAGCTCAACCGTCACAGGGTTCTATGGCTACACCTTC

size: -
D: -
V: TRBV28
length: 11
J: TRBJ2-3
CDR3: CASSLSDTQYF
DNA: TGTGCCAGCAGTTTGTCTGATACGCAGTATTTT

size: -
D: TRBD2
V: TRBV5-1
length: 13
J: TRBJ2-5
CDR3: CASNPAGGETQYF
DNA: TGCGCCAGCAACCCGGCGGGAGGGGAGACCCAGTACTTC

size: -
D: -
V: TRBV30
length: 13
J: TRBJ2-1
CDR3: CAWNIDSYNEQFF
DNA: TGTGCCTGGAATATAGATTCCTACAATGAGCAGTTCTTC

size: -
D: -
V: TRBV11-2
length: 16
J: TRBJ1-6
CDR3: CASSLIRGSRDSPLHF
DNA: TGTGCCAGCAGCTTAATAAGGGGGTCTCGTGATTCACCCCTCCACTTT

size: -
D: -
V: TRBV4-1
length: 15
J: TRBJ1-1
CDR3: CASSQESPVAGRAFF
DNA: TGCGCCAGCAGCCAAGAGAGTCCGGTCGCCGGTCGAGCTTTCTTT

size: -
D: -
V: TRBV12-3/TRBV12-4
length: 12
J: TRBJ1-1
CDR3: CASSFMNTEAFF
DNA: TGTGCCAGCAGTTTTATGAACACTGAAGCTTTCTTT

size: -
D: TRBD1
V: TRBV5-1
length: 15
J: TRBJ2-2
CDR3: CASFVRTGSSGELFF
DNA: TGCGCCAGCTTTGTAAGGACAGGGAGTTCCGGGGAGCTGTTTTTT

size: -
D: -
V: TRBV19
length: 13
J: TRBJ1-6
CDR3: CARAGRQNSPLHF
DNA: TGTGCCAGAGCGGGACGGCAGAATTCACCCCTCCACTTT

size: few
D: TRBD1
V: TRBV4-3
length: 16
J: TRBJ2-1
CDR3: CASSQNSQGAINEQFF
DNA: TGCGCCAGCAGCCAGAATTCACAGGGGGCGATCAATGAGCAGTTCTTC

size: -
D: -
V: TRBV4-2
length: 15
J: TRBJ2-1
CDR3: CASSQDIYSYNEQFF
DNA: TGTGCCAGCAGCCAAGATATCTACTCCTACAATGAGCAGTTCTTC

size: -
D: -
V: TRBV27
length: 19
J: TRBJ1-2
CDR3: CASSLRLTGEHSPNYGYTF
DNA: TGTGCCAGCAGTTTAAGGCTAACGGGGGAGCATAGTCCTAACTATGGCTACACCTTC

size: -
D: -
V: TRBV12-3/TRBV12-4
length: 13
J: TRBJ1-1
CDR3: CASSLAGATEAFF
DNA: TGTGCCAGCAGTTTAGCAGGGGCCACTGAAGCTTTCTTT

size: -
D: TRBD1
V: TRBV24-1
length: 12
J: TRBJ1-2
CDR3: CATSGEGTAPTF
DNA: TGTGCCACCAGTGGAGAGGGGACAGCACCCACCTTC

size: -
D: TRBD1
V: TRBV30
length: 18
J: TRBJ1-5
CDR3: CAWSSRQGASNSNQPQHF
DNA: TGTGCCTGGAGTAGCAGACAGGGGGCTTCGAATAGCAATCAGCCCCAGCATTTT

size: -
D: TRBD1
V: TRBV28
length: 16
J: TRBJ1-4
CDR3: CASSSPGQGGGEKLFF
DNA: TGTGCCAGCAGTTCTCCGGGACAGGGAGGAGGTGAAAAACTGTTTTTT

size: -
D: -
V: TRBV19
length: 14
J: TRBJ1-1
CDR3: CASSMEEGNTEAFF
DNA: TGTGCCAGTAGTATGGAAGAGGGTAACACTGAAGCTTTCTTT

size: -
D: -
V: TRBV15
length: 14
J: TRBJ2-7
CDR3: CATSPRGRGYEQYF
DNA: TGTGCCACCAGCCCCCGCGGTAGGGGCTACGAGCAGTACTTC

size: -
D: -
V: TRBV27
length: 15
J: TRBJ2-7
CDR3: CASSLYGRGVYEQYF
DNA: TGTGCCAGCAGTTTATATGGCAGGGGGGTCTACGAGCAGTACTTC

size: -
D: -
V: TRBV19
length: 15
J: TRBJ1-5
CDR3: CASSGGGGAGQPQHF
DNA: TGTGCCAGTAGTGGGGGAGGGGGGGCCGGACAGCCCCAGCATTTT

size: -
D: -
V: TRBV5-6
length: 13
J: TRBJ2-7
CDR3: CASSLLQSYEQYF
DNA: TGTGCCAGCAGCTTGTTGCAGTCCTACGAGCAGTACTTC